A single sample is the source of the 6 T cell receptor beta chains below, sequenced in a study of blood T cell repertoires in COVID-19. Method: immunoSEQ multiplex PCR; TCRdb's copy keeps in-frame clones and lacks some. The sample includes about 39,000 clones, roughly nine tenths of them seen just once. The sequenced sample consisted of peripheral blood. All receptors come from a man between 45 and 60 years old with active COVID-19.

The V call is TRBV27, the J call TRBJ1-5; D may be TRBD1 (6 bases). Trimming removed 6 bases at V and 4 bases at J, with 25 bases between. This CDR3 comprises 18 residues. Germline V lookup: CDR1 MNHEY, CDR2 SMNVEV (reference sequence). The CDR3, as DNA: TGTGCCAGCAGCCACCTGGGGGGGGCCCTAAGGGAGAATCAGCCCCAGCATTTT. It translates to CASSHLGGALRENQPQHF.

This clone appeared once. The CDR3 reads CASSQSRNQPQHF. The CDR3 DNA sequence: TGTGCCAGCAGCCAGTCCAGAAATCAGCCCCAGCATTTT. The chain employs TRBV7-8 and TRBJ1-5, with no clear D. The CDR3 is made up of 13 amino acids. Germline assignment: CDR1 SGHVS and CDR2 FQNEAQ. V was pared by 5 bases and J by 4 bases, with 9 bases between. Drawing the rest from reference TRBV7-8 and TRBJ1-5, the complete variable domain is GAGVSQSPRYKVAKRGQDVALRCDPISGHVSLFWYQQALGQGPEFLTYFQNEAQLDKSGLPSDRFFAERPEGSVSTLKIQRTQQEDSAVYLCASSQSRNQPQHFGDGTRLSIL.

This rearrangement joins TRBV5-1 to TRBJ1-3, with 7 bases aligning to TRBD1. J lost 8 bases, V lost 2 bases, and 10 bases had no gene match. The germline gives CDR1 SGHRS, CDR2 YFSETQ. CDR3 length: 15 residues. CDR3 protein: CASSFTGDQWDTIYF. Written as DNA, the CDR3 is TGCGCCAGCAGCTTTACAGGGGATCAGTGGGACACCATATATTTT.

The V call is TRBV18, the J call TRBJ2-7; the D gene is possibly TRBD1 (5 bases). V gave up 2 bases and J gave up 3 bases, with 8 bases separating them. The CDR3 covers 13 residues. CDR1 is KGHSH, CDR2 LQKENI, per germline. Here the CDR3 reads CASSPGASYEQYF. CDR3 coding DNA: TGTGCCAGCTCACCAGGGGCAAGCTACGAGCAGTACTTC.

This clone was detected a few times. The rearrangement links TRBV11-2 to TRBJ2-3, with TRBD2 matching 8 bases. Germline V CDR1 and CDR2: SGHAT, FQNNGV. The CDR3 has 15 residues. Trimming cost V 5 bases and J 4 bases; bases outside gene matches: 8. The CDR3 region has the DNA TGTGCCAGCAGCCCCCTAGGGCGGGAGGCAGATACGCAGTATTTT. This codes for CASSPLGREADTQYF.

The CDR3 DNA is TGTGCCAGCAGTCCAATAGGGACAGGTATGAACACTGAAGCTTTCTTT. Translation gives CASSPIGTGMNTEAFF. The chain recombines TRBV28 with TRBJ1-1; TRBD1 matches 8 bases. The CDR3 spans 16 residues. CDR1 and CDR2 from the germline V gene are MDHEN and SYDVKM. V shed 5 bases and J 0 bases; nucleotides not matched to a gene: 8.